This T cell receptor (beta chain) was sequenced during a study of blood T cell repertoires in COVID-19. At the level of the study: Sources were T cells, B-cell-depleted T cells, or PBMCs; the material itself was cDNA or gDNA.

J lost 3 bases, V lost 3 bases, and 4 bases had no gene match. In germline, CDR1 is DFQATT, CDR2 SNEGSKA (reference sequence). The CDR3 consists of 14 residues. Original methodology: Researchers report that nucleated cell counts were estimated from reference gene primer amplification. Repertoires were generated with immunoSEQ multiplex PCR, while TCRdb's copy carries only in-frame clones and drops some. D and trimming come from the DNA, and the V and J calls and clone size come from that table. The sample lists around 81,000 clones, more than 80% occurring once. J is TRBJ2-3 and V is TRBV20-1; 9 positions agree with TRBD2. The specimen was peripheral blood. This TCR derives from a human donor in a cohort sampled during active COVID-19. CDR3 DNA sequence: TGCAGTGCTAGTAGCGGGGGAGGTACAGATACGCAGTATTTT. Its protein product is CSASSGGGTDTQYF.